The TCR beta chain described here comes from a study of blood T cell repertoires in COVID-19. Study overall: COVID-19 samples from acute and convalescent phases originated in the United States, Italy and Spain.

The germline CDR1 and CDR2 sequences are LGHNT and FRNRAP. Trimming cost V 0 bases and J 0 bases, with 17 bases left between them. The CDR3 is made up of 18 amino acids. Methods used by the authors: Amplification of reference gene primers provided the estimated nucleated cell counts. The table came from immunoSEQ multiplex PCR; TCRdb's copy has only in-frame clones and leaves some out. The DNA was the basis for D and trimming; V, J and clone size are from that table. The sample shows roughly 350,000 clones, roughly 90% of them seen only once. The chain is built from TRBV12-5 and TRBJ1-1, with a possible D match to TRBD1 (5 bases). The TCR sequence derives from a woman between 65 and 79 years old with COVID-19, enrolled during active disease. Specimen: peripheral blood. The CDR3 spells CASGLVLGGAPLNTEAFF. The CDR3 DNA sequence: TGTGCTAGTGGTTTGGTACTGGGAGGGGCTCCCCTGAACACTGAAGCTTTCTTT.